This is a list of T cell receptor beta chains from one sample in a study of control samples from healthy donors and cancer patients. The assay was immunoSEQ multiplex PCR, and TCRdb's table has in-frame clones only and misses some. The table records 150,000 or so clones, 80% to 90% of them present only once. Sequences were obtained from blood. All receptors come from a man younger than 35 in good health. CDR3s include the opening cysteine and the closing phenylalanine or tryptophan. The D gene is left open where the match is weak. Clone size is shown for a subset of rows, as once, few, many or a class of expanded clone.

length,V,size,J,D,CDR3,DNA
15,TRBV2,NA,TRBJ1-4,NA,CASSHFGVNNEKLFF,TGTGCCAGCTCCCATTTCGGGGTGAATAATGAAAAACTGTTTTTT
16,TRBV19,NA,TRBJ2-4,NA,CASRSLQGLAKNIQYF,TGTGCCAGTAGAAGCCTACAGGGACTAGCCAAAAACATTCAGTACTTC
16,TRBV18,NA,TRBJ2-1,TRBD2,CASSPRLAGGPSEQFF,TGTGCCAGCTCACCACGACTAGCGGGGGGGCCCAGTGAGCAGTTCTTC
13,TRBV28,once,TRBJ1-4,NA,CASSLYPREKLFF,TGTGCCAGCAGTTTATACCCGCGAGAAAAACTGTTTTTT
12,TRBV3-1/TRBV3-2,once,TRBJ2-5,NA,CASSGAGETQYF,TGTGCCAGCAGCGGGGCGGGCGAGACCCAGTACTTC
15,TRBV6-2/TRBV6-3,NA,TRBJ2-6,NA,CASSKQHSGANVLTF,TGTGCCAGCAGCAAACAGCACTCTGGGGCCAACGTCCTGACTTTC
13,TRBV5-6,NA,TRBJ1-4,NA,CGEGTGLEEKLFF,TGTGGGGAGGGTACAGGGCTAGAAGAAAAACTGTTTTTT
15,TRBV9,NA,TRBJ1-3,NA,CASSPSWHSGNTIYF,TGTGCCAGCAGCCCTTCCTGGCACTCTGGAAACACCATATATTTT
13,TRBV7-6,NA,TRBJ2-7,NA,CASSFGEPYEQYF,TGTGCCAGCAGCTTTGGGGAACCGTACGAGCAGTACTTC
13,TRBV7-2,NA,TRBJ2-1,NA,CASSLIGYNEQFF,TGTGCCAGCAGCTTAATAGGTTACAATGAGCAGTTCTTC
15,TRBV4-3,NA,TRBJ1-2,NA,CASSQDLGGLRGYTF,TGCGCCAGCAGCCAAGATCTTGGGGGGCTGAGGGGCTACACCTTC
15,TRBV5-1,NA,TRBJ2-1,TRBD2,CASSPGTSGGNEQFF,TGCGCCAGCAGCCCCGGGACTAGCGGGGGGAATGAGCAGTTCTTC
13,TRBV28,NA,TRBJ2-7,TRBD1,CASITNRGHEQYF,TGTGCCAGCATCACGAACAGGGGGCACGAGCAGTACTTC
17,TRBV7-3,NA,TRBJ1-3,NA,CASSPGAGLGSGNTIYF,TGTGCCAGCAGCCCAGGCGCGGGGCTTGGTTCTGGAAACACCATATATTTT
11,TRBV29-1,NA,TRBJ2-1,NA,CSAGKGNEQFF,TGCAGCGCTGGGAAGGGGAATGAGCAGTTCTTC
16,TRBV5-1,many,TRBJ2-2,NA,CASSLLGGENTGELFF,TGCGCCAGCAGCTTGCTGGGCGGTGAGAACACCGGGGAGCTGTTTTTT
13,TRBV5-1,once,TRBJ2-5,NA,CASSLDDQETQYF,TGCGCCAGCAGCCTGGATGACCAAGAGACCCAGTACTTC
14,TRBV5-8,NA,TRBJ1-6,NA,CASSLKGINSPLHF,TGTGCCAGCAGCTTGAAGGGGATTAATTCACCCCTCCACTTT
17,TRBV4-3,few,TRBJ1-6,TRBD1,CASSQDPQGALNSPLHF,TGCGCCAGCAGCCAAGATCCCCAGGGGGCATTGAATTCACCCCTCCACTTT
12,TRBV19,NA,TRBJ1-6,NA,CASSWRDGPLHF,TGTGCCAGTTCCTGGCGGGACGGACCCCTCCACTTT
16,TRBV5-1,NA,TRBJ2-2,NA,CASSLGPDYRGGELFF,TGCGCCAGCAGCTTGGGACCGGACTATCGTGGCGGGGAGCTGTTTTTT
16,TRBV10-1,few,TRBJ1-6,TRBD1,CASMTPTGGGNSPLHF,TGCGCCAGCATGACCCCGACAGGGGGCGGAAATTCACCCCTCCACTTT
16,TRBV6-2/TRBV6-3,NA,TRBJ2-3,TRBD2,CASSWGLAGASDTQYF,TGTGCCAGCAGTTGGGGACTAGCGGGGGCGTCGGATACGCAGTATTTT
15,TRBV18,NA,TRBJ1-4,NA,CASSPSSQSGEKLFF,TGTGCCAGCTCACCCAGCAGCCAATCGGGAGAAAAACTGTTTTTT
10,TRBV6-5,NA,TRBJ1-5,NA,CATGLQPQHF,TGTGCCACCGGCCTACAGCCCCAGCATTTT
15,TRBV18,once,TRBJ1-2,NA,CASSPESRGDYGYTF,TGTGCCAGCTCACCAGAGTCCAGGGGAGACTATGGCTACACCTTC